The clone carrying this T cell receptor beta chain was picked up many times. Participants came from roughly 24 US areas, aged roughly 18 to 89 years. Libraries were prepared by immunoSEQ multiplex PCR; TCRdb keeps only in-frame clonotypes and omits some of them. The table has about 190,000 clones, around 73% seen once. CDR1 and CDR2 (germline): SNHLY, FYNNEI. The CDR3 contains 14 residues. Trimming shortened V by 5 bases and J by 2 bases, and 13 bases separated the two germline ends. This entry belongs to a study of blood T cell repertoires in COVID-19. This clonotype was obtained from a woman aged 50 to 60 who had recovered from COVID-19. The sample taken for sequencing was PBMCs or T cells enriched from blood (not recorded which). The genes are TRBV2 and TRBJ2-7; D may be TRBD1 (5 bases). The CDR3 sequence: CASSTAGFPYEQYF. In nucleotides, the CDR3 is TGTGCCAGCAGTACGGCAGGGTTTCCCTACGAGCAGTACTTC. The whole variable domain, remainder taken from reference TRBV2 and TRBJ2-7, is EPEVTQTPSHQVTQMGQEVILRCVPISNHLYFYWYRQILGQKVEFLVSFYNNEISEKSEIFDDQFSVERPDGSNFTLKIRSTKLEDSAMYFCASSTAGFPYEQYFGPGTRLTVT.